Given below is one TCR beta chain in context. The count of this clone is one. Its cognate antigen has yet to be identified. No much larger clone exists at a distance of one base, and base qualities are not known. The sample originates from a study of shared clonotypes between healthy human individuals (dated by TCRdb to about 2020). Study-wide context: The cohort included a few men and two women between 18 and 49 years of age. For each donor, CD4 naive and CD4 memory were each run on three plates, CD8 naive on two plates, and CD8 memory on one plate. To estimate repertoire size and how much clonotype sharing occurs between individuals, the study deeply sequenced the blood TCR repertoires of five healthy adults. Libraries were prepared and TCR repertoires were sequenced by different laboratories using diverse techniques, in order to increase sequencing depth and limit assay-specific biases. Each donor's leukapheresis produced roughly between roughly 0.9 and 8.9 billion PBMCs. Broader findings and caveats from the paper: Sampling was limited to blood, and TCR repertoires in tissue likely differ from TCR repertoires in blood. The genetic and exposure-history diversity represented was limited by the small number of donors. Pairwise subsampling led to the expectation that sequencing depth would affect the degree of clonotype sharing among donors. When a handful of donors were compared, the shared fraction of clonotypes was about 5% for naive CD4, around 3.5% for naive CD8, more than 2% for memory CD4, and around 0.37% for memory CD8. Even with the large sequencing depth, rarefaction of the sorted-subset datasets indicated that sequencing was incomplete. Naive subsets generally had larger estimated clonotype richness than memory subsets. Clonotypes shared by all four sorted-subset donors showed higher generation probabilities than non-shared clonotypes.

The donors were healthy, HIV-negative adults with no recently reported acute infections or vaccinations. Every donor was a Caucasian adult residing in Nashville, Tennessee, USA. CD4+ T cells were enriched through magnetic negative selection, after which naive cells were positively selected on CD45RA and the remaining negative fraction served as the memory subset. After blood collection by leukapheresis, PBMCs were isolated using Ficoll-Histopaque density gradient centrifugation and then cryopreserved in the vapor phase of liquid nitrogen. Analytical flow cytometry was used to check the purity and quantity of every magnetically sorted T cell population. From each sorted fraction, genomic DNA was isolated and quantified by UV absorbance on a Nanodrop 2000c. Using the deep immunoSEQ assay, TCR CDR3 regions were amplified from genomic DNA by multiplex PCR. Genomic DNA extracted from each cell subset was distributed evenly over all wells of several immunoSEQ 96-well plates, and each plate served as one replicate. For sorted subsets, approximately 190 ng genomic DNA, equal to 30,000 to 35,000 T cell genomes, was loaded into each replicate PCR. Purified libraries were quantified with a Qubit 3.0 fluorometer, sized on a Bioanalyzer 2100, and re-quantified with the KAPA Library Quantification kit. Each immunoSEQ 96-well plate was sequenced on its own single-read 150-cycle Illumina NextSeq 550 flow cell. Turning to the authors' computational methods: The immunoSEQ output contained only junctional sequences without quality scores, so filtering could not match that applied to full-length reads. To assign V/J genes and CDR3, sequences were annotated against IMGT germline references using PyIR, a Python wrapper for IgBLAST v1.9. Reads with weak V/J assignments (E-value above 1e-6), missing CDR3, stop codons, out-of-frame junctions, or ambiguous translated residues were removed. A V3J clonotype was defined by an identical inferred V gene, J gene, and CDR3 amino acid sequence. Percentage overlap between repertoires was computed as shared unique clonotypes divided by the size of the smaller repertoire. RTK rarefaction, the Chao1 estimator, and Recon v2.1 estimates of unobserved clonotypes were used to assess repertoire richness. Generation probabilities for all TCRbeta clonotypes obtained by the gDNA method from a few donors were computed using OLGA. TCRdb provides this immuneACCESS table in a form limited to in-frame rearrangements. Some clones are lacking; in checked studies, under half of them reflect an unresolved V gene, and why the rest are absent is not known. From that table come the V and J calls and clone size; the DNA was used to work out D and trimming. Here the sample has more than 2,000,000 clones; roughly 92% occur a single time. The ten largest clones represent 0.14% of the sample.

The cysteine opens and the phenylalanine closes a CDR3 of 12 amino acids. The sequence is cut down to CDR3 DNA, 36 bases in frame from base 1. Reading the germline V gene gives CDR1 SGHTA and CDR2 FQGNSA. V is reduced by 1 base and J by 7 bases, leaving a spacing of 7 bases between them. This clonotype was sampled from a man between 18 and 29 years old in good health. This sequence uses TRBV7-2 and TRBJ1-2, with no confident D gene call. The sample consisted of naive CD4+ T cells sorted from blood. This sample's cell subset or site label indicates: CD45RA+ positively selected. CDR3 protein: CASSLDYSGYTF. In nucleotide form, the sequence is TGTGCCAGCAGCTTAGACTATAGTGGCTACACCTTC.